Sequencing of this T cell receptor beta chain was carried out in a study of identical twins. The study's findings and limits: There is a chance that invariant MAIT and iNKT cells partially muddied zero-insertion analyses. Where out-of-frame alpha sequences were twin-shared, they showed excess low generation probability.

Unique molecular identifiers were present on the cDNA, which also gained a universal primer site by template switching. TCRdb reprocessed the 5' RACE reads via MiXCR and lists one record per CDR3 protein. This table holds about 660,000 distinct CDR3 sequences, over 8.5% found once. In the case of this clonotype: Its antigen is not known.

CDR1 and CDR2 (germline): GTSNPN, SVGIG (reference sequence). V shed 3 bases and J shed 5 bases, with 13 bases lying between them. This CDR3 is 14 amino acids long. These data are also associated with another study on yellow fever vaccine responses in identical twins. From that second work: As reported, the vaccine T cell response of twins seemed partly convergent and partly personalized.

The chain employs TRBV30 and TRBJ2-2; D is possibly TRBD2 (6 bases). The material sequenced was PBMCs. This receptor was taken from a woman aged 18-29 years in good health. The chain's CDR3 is CAWSVRAGTGELFF. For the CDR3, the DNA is TGTGCCTGGAGCGTACGTGCGGGGACCGGGGAGCTGTTTTTT.